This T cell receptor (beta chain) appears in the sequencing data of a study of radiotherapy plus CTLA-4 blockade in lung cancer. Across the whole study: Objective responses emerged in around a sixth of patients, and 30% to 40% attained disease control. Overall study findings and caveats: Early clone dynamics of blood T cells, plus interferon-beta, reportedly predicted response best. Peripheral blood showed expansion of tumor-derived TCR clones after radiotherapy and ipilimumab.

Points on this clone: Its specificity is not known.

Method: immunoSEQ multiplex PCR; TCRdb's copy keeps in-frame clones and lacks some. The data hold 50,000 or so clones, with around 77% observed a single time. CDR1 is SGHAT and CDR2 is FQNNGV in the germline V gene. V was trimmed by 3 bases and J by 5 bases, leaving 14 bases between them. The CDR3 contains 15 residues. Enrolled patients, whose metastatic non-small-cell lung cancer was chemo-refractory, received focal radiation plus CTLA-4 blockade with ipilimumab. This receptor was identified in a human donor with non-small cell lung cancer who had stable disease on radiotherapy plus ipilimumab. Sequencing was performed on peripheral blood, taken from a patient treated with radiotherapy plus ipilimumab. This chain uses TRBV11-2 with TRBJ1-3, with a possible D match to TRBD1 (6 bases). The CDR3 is CASSLPQGMRNTIYF. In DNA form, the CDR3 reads TGTGCCAGCAGCTTGCCACAGGGTATGAGAAACACCATATATTTT.